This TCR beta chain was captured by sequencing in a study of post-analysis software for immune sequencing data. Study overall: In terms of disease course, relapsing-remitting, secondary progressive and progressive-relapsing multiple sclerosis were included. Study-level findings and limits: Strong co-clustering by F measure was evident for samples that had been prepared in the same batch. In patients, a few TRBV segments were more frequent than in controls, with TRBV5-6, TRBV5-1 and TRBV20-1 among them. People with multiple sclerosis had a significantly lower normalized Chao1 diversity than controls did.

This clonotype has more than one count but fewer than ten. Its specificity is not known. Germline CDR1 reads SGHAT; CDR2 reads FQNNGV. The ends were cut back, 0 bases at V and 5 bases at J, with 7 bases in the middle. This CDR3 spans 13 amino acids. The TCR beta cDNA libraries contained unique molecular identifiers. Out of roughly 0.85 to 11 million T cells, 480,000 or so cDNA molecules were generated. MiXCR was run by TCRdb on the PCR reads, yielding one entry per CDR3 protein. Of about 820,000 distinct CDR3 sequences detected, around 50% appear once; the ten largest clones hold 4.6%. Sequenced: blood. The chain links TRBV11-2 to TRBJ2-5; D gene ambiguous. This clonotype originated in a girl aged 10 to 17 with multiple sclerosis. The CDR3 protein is CASSLDPVETQYF. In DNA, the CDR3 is TGTGCCAGCAGCTTAGATCCCGTGGAGACCCAGTACTTC.